The next 6 T cell receptor beta chains were all read from a single sample in a study of T-cell memory formation after mild COVID-19. A single record per CDR3 protein comes from TCRdb applying MiXCR to the 5' RACE reads. The sample has hundreds of thousands of distinct CDR3 sequences, around 15% seen once; the top ten hold approximately 8.1%. Sequencing was performed on PBMCs or a T cell subset sorted from them (not recorded which). The origin of the receptors is an adult woman who had mild COVID-19 (a few samples of this study predate the infection). Cell type and time point are not known.

The rearrangement joins TRBV9 to TRBJ1-2, with TRBD1 identical over 10 bases. CDR1 and CDR2 (germline): SGDLS, YYNGEE. This CDR3 has 15 residues. V was pared by 2 bases and J by 5 bases, with 6 bases of the junction left unmatched. This CDR3 is CASSVTTGGWYGYTF. The CDR3, as DNA: TGTGCCAGCAGCGTCACGACAGGGGGCTGGTATGGCTACACCTTC.

This clonotype was detected many times. The chain carries TRBV24-1 and TRBJ2-2, with 8 bases aligning to TRBD1. Trimming removed 0 bases from V and 3 bases from J; junction bases left unmatched: 5. This CDR3 is built from 17 residues. Germline V gene data show CDR1 as KGHDR and CDR2 as SFDVKD. CDR3 bases: TGTGCCACCAGTGATTTGCCCTCGACAGGGGACACCGGGGAGCTGTTTTTT. Residues: CATSDLPSTGDTGELFF.

This chain joins TRBV2 and TRBJ1-6; 11 nucleotides line up with TRBD1. This CDR3 has 17 amino acids. Germline CDR1 reads SNHLY; CDR2 reads FYNNEI. J lost 10 bases, V lost 6 bases, and 14 bases had no gene match. CDR3 amino acids: CASRRTGGVGGDSPLHF. The CDR3 DNA reads TGTGCCAGCAGAAGGACAGGGGGCGTGGGAGGAGACTCACCCCTCCACTTT.

This clonotype has just a few counts. J is TRBJ2-5 and V is TRBV30; 9 positions agree with TRBD1. After removal of 3 bases from V and 5 bases from J, the junction contained 10 bases not matched to a gene. The CDR3 totals 15 residues. Germline lookup yields CDR1 GTSNPN and CDR2 SVGIG (reference sequence). The CDR3 bases are TGTGCCTGGAGGACGGGACAGGGTTTTAGGGAGACCCAGTACTTC. It translates to CAWRTGQGFRETQYF. Drawing the rest from reference TRBV30 and TRBJ2-5, the complete variable domain is SQTIHQWPATLVQPVGSPLSLECTVEGTSNPNLYWYRQAAGRGLQLLFYSVGIGQISSEVPQNLSASRPQDRQFILSSKKLLLSDSGFYLCAWRTGQGFRETQYFGPGTRLLVL.

This clonotype was detected only a few times. The rearrangement uses TRBV5-4 and TRBJ2-7, with 8 positions matching TRBD2. V lost 0 bases to trimming and J lost 2 bases; unmatched junction nucleotides: 4. The germline V gene encodes CDR1 SGHNT and CDR2 YYREEE (reference sequence). This CDR3 contains 15 residues. As DNA, the CDR3 is TGTGCCAGCAGCTTGGCCGCGCGGGGGGCCTACGAGCAGTACTTC. This gives the protein CASSLAARGAYEQYF.

The chain joins TRBV19 to TRBJ2-5, with TRBD2 matching over 7 bases. CDR1 and CDR2 (germline): LNHDA, SQIVND (reference sequence). V gave up 0 bases and J gave up 7 bases; unmatched junction bases: 14. CDR3 size: 17 residues. CDR3 sequence: CASSIDPADAPGGTQYF. CDR3 bases: TGTGCCAGTAGTATAGATCCTGCGGACGCCCCGGGGGGGACCCAGTACTTC.